The clone carrying this TCR beta chain has just a few counts. There were TCR beta CDR3 regions amplified from RNA transcripts. During a first-round RT-PCR of the TCR CDR3, the HTBI primer set was used. Each CDR3 protein is one row after TCRdb ran MiXCR on the multiplex PCR reads. The sample contains some 250,000 distinct CDR3 sequences, roughly 14% of which appear only once. These data are taken from a study of T cells in Graves' hyperthyroidism and ophthalmopathy. On the study more broadly: It was at initial diagnosis, before any treatment, that peripheral blood was collected.

The CDR3 is 15 residues long. The germline CDR1 and CDR2 sequences are SGHRS and YFSETQ. J lost 7 bases, V lost 3 bases, and 7 bases had no gene match. Orbital computed tomography, thyroid ultrasound, serum thyroxine and TRAb, and clinical symptoms together informed the diagnoses. Sequenced: blood. The gene calls are TRBV5-1 and TRBJ2-2; TRBD1 agrees at 9 bases. This receptor was obtained from a woman aged 40 to 49 with Graves' hyperthyroidism that later progressed to Graves' ophthalmopathy. The CDR3 protein is CASSSPQGAGGELFF. CDR3 nucleotides: TGCGCCAGCAGCTCCCCACAGGGGGCTGGCGGGGAGCTGTTTTTT.